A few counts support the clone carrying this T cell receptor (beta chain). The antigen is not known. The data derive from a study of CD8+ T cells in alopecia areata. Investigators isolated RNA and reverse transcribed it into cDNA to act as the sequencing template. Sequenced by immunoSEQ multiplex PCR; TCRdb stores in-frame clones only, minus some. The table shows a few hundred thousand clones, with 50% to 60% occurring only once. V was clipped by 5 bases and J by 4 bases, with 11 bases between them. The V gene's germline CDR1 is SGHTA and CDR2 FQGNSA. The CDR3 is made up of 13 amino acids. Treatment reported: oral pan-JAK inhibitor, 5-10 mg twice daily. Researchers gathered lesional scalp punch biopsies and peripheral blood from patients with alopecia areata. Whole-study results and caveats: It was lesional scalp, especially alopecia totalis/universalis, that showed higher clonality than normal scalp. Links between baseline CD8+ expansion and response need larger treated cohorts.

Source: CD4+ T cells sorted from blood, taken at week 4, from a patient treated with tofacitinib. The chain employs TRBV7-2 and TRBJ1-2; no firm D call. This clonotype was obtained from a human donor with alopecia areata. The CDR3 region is CASSQDVGYGYTF. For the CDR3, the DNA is TGTGCCAGCAGCCAGGACGTGGGCTATGGCTACACCTTC.